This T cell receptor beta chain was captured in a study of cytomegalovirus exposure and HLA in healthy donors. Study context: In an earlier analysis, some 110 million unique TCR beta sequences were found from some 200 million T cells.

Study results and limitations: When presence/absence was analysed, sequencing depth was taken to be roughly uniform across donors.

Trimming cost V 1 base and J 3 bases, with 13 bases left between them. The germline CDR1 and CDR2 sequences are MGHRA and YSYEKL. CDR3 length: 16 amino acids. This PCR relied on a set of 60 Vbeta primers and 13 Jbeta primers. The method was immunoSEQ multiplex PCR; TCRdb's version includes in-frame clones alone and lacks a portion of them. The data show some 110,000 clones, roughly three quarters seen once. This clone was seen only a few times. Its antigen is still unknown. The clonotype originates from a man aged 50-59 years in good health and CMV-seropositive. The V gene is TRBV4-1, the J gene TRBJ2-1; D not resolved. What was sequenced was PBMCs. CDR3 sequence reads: CASSQVDLVSYNEQFF. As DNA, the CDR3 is TGCGCCAGCAGCCAAGTCGACTTGGTAAGCTACAATGAGCAGTTCTTC.